Listed below are T cell receptor beta chains from one sample, sequenced in a study of blood T cell repertoires in COVID-19. TCRdb's copy holds only in-frame clones and misses some; the assay was immunoSEQ multiplex PCR. This sample has approximately 150,000 clones, with 80% to 85% found just once. Sequences were obtained from PBMCs or T cells enriched from blood (not recorded which). The receptors stem from a man between 65 and 85 years old who had been exposed to COVID-19. CDR3s include the opening cysteine and the closing phenylalanine or tryptophan. D genes are given only for firm matches. The size of a clone is reported for some rows only, either as once, few or many, or as a class for expanded clones.

CASSPDTYEQYF	TGTGCCAGCAGCCCGGACACCTACGAGCAGTACTTC	TRBV28	TRBJ2-7	NA	12	NA
CASSSGGGTTYEQYF	TGTGCCAGCAGCTCGGGCGGGGGGACTACCTACGAGCAGTACTTC	TRBV13	TRBJ2-7	NA	15	TRBD2
CASRPTGTSGGEQYF	TGTGCCAGCAGGCCCACCGGGACTAGCGGAGGCGAGCAGTACTTC	TRBV28	TRBJ2-7	once	15	TRBD2
CASSLGAGGTDTQYF	TGTGCCAGCAGCTTGGGTGCGGGAGGGACAGATACGCAGTATTTT	TRBV5-4	TRBJ2-3	once	15	TRBD2
CASTLDRDLTGELFF	TGTGCCAGCACCCTCGACAGGGACCTCACCGGGGAGCTGTTTTTT	TRBV11-2	TRBJ2-2	NA	15	TRBD1
CASSPRGSPHGYTF	TGTGCCAGTAGCCCTAGGGGCTCCCCTCATGGCTACACCTTC	TRBV2	TRBJ1-2	few	14	NA
CASSLAGGGGQPQHF	TGTGCCAGCAGCTTGGCAGGGGGCGGGGGTCAGCCCCAGCATTTT	TRBV5-6	TRBJ1-5	NA	15	TRBD1
CASSHRTSGSEQYF	TGTGCCAGCAGCCATAGGACTAGCGGGTCCGAGCAGTACTTC	TRBV5-4	TRBJ2-7	once	14	TRBD2
CASSLGTGDRAF	TGTGCCAGCAGTTTGGGGACTGGAGACAGGGCCTTC	TRBV28	TRBJ1-2	once	12	TRBD1
CASRIEPGQGTEAFF	TGTGCCAGCAGAATAGAACCGGGACAGGGCACTGAAGCTTTCTTT	TRBV7-9	TRBJ1-1	NA	15	TRBD1
CASSLTRGGNIQYF	TGTGCCAGCAGCCTAACTCGGGGAGGTAACATTCAGTACTTC	TRBV3-1/TRBV3-2	TRBJ2-4	NA	14	NA
CASMRDANYGYTF	TGTGCCAGCATGCGGGACGCTAACTATGGCTACACCTTC	TRBV12-3/TRBV12-4	TRBJ1-2	few	13	NA
CASSLVAGLTSNQPQHF	TGTGCCAGCAGCTTAGTAGCAGGGTTAACCTCAAATCAGCCCCAGCATTTT	TRBV7-2	TRBJ1-5	NA	17	NA
CATSRFVTSPGRRTGELFF	TGTGCCACCAGCAGATTTGTGACTAGCCCGGGAAGGCGCACCGGGGAGCTGTTTTTT	TRBV15	TRBJ2-2	NA	19	TRBD2
CATSREIGSGNTIYF	TGTGCCACCAGCAGAGAAATCGGCTCTGGAAACACCATATATTTT	TRBV15	TRBJ1-3	NA	15	NA
CASSPGTSANTGELFF	TGCGCCAGCAGCCCAGGGACTAGCGCGAACACCGGGGAGCTGTTTTTT	TRBV4-3	TRBJ2-2	NA	16	TRBD2
CASSVSGTEAFF	TGTGCCAGTAGTGTCTCCGGGACTGAAGCTTTCTTT	TRBV19	TRBJ1-1	NA	12	NA
CASRRNTGELFF	TGTGCCAGTAGGCGGAACACCGGGGAGCTGTTTTTT	TRBV19	TRBJ2-2	once	12	NA
CSFGGTSADTQYF	TGCAGCTTCGGAGGCACTAGCGCCGATACGCAGTATTTT	TRBV29-1	TRBJ2-3	NA	13	TRBD2
CASSRQQGSSYGYTF	TGTGCCAGCAGTCGCCAACAGGGTTCGTCCTATGGCTACACCTTC	TRBV6-6	TRBJ1-2	NA	15	NA
CASSRYRGANEKLFF	TGTGCCAGCAGCAGGTACAGGGGGGCTAATGAAAAACTGTTTTTT	TRBV11-2	TRBJ1-4	NA	15	TRBD1
CASSVGAGGPTGELFF	TGTGCCAGCAGCGTAGGAGCGGGAGGGCCCACCGGGGAGCTGTTTTTT	TRBV9	TRBJ2-2	NA	16	TRBD2
CASSLWTGGYTF	TGTGCCAGCAGCCTCTGGACAGGTGGCTACACCTTC	TRBV5-5	TRBJ1-2	NA	12	TRBD1
CASIRQGNTEAFF	TGTGCCAGCATTCGACAGGGGAACACTGAAGCTTTCTTT	TRBV12-3/TRBV12-4	TRBJ1-1	NA	13	TRBD1
CASSRGQGYEQYF	TGCGCCAGCAGCCGGGGACAGGGGTACGAGCAGTACTTC	TRBV4-1	TRBJ2-7	NA	13	TRBD1
CASSGPDREAFF	TGTGCCAGCAGCGGGCCGGACAGGGAAGCTTTCTTT	TRBV11-3	TRBJ1-1	once	12	TRBD1
CASSLDRGRDGYTF	TGCGCCAGCAGCCTGGACAGGGGACGCGATGGCTACACCTTC	TRBV4-3	TRBJ1-2	NA	14	TRBD1
CASSYRQGSGEKLFF	TGTGCCAGCAGTTACCGACAGGGGTCAGGTGAAAAACTGTTTTTT	TRBV6-5	TRBJ1-4	NA	15	TRBD1
CASRDRGGTEAFF	TGTGCCAGCCGGGACAGGGGCGGCACTGAAGCTTTCTTT	TRBV6-5	TRBJ1-1	NA	13	TRBD1
CASSASTMAGINGYTF	TGTGCCAGCAGCGCGTCAACTATGGCAGGGATAAATGGCTACACCTTC	TRBV5-5	TRBJ1-2	NA	16	NA
CASSLYSTGELFF	TGTGCCAGCAGTTTGTACTCCACCGGGGAGCTGTTTTTT	TRBV12-3/TRBV12-4	TRBJ2-2	NA	13	NA
CASSIQDSSTGTQYF	TGCGCCAGCAGCATACAGGATAGTAGCACAGGTACGCAGTATTTT	TRBV5-1	TRBJ2-3	NA	15	NA
CASSALDRTQYF	TGTGCCAGCAGTGCCCTGGACAGGACCCAGTACTTC	TRBV12-3/TRBV12-4	TRBJ2-5	NA	12	NA
CASSLTPSGAGGDNEQFF	TGTGCCAGCAGCCTTACGCCTTCTGGAGCGGGAGGGGACAATGAGCAGTTCTTC	TRBV7-8	TRBJ2-1	NA	18	TRBD2
CAISDPQRAYNEQFF	TGTGCCATCAGTGATCCCCAGCGGGCCTACAATGAGCAGTTCTTC	TRBV10-3	TRBJ2-1	NA	15	NA
CASTLKGASNGYTF	TGTGCCAGCACCCTTAAGGGGGCGTCGAACGGCTACACCTTC	TRBV5-4	TRBJ1-2	NA	14	TRBD1
CASSSGGRIDQETQYF	TGTGCCAGCAGCTCTGGAGGTAGGATAGACCAGGAGACCCAGTACTTC	TRBV9	TRBJ2-5	NA	16	NA
CASSLMGGSLGEQFF	TGTGCCAGCAGCTTAATGGGCGGGAGTCTGGGTGAGCAGTTCTTC	TRBV7-2	TRBJ2-1	once	15	TRBD2
CASSAGWVDEKLFF	TGTGCCAGCAGCGCCGGGTGGGTGGATGAAAAACTGTTTTTT	TRBV9	TRBJ1-4	NA	14	NA
CASSQGGGQGLYEQYF	TGCGCCAGCAGCCAGGGGGGGGGACAGGGGCTCTACGAGCAGTACTTC	TRBV4-1	TRBJ2-7	NA	16	TRBD1
CASSTGQGAARFTEAFF	TGTGCCAGCAGCACCGGACAGGGGGCGGCGAGGTTCACTGAAGCTTTCTTT	TRBV5-4	TRBJ1-1	NA	17	TRBD1
CASSLSGGPTDTQYF	TGTGCCAGCAGCTTAAGCGGGGGGCCGACAGATACGCAGTATTTT	TRBV7-3	TRBJ2-3	once	15	TRBD2
CASSELGGVGETQYF	TGTGCCAGCAGTGAATTAGGGGGCGTCGGAGAGACCCAGTACTTC	TRBV6-1	TRBJ2-5	NA	15	TRBD1
CASSPGTGDNEQFF	TGTGCCAGCAGTCCCGGGACAGGGGACAATGAGCAGTTCTTC	TRBV28	TRBJ2-1	NA	14	TRBD1
CASSLWSGETQYF	TGTGCCAGCAGCTTATGGTCCGGGGAGACCCAGTACTTC	TRBV7-2	TRBJ2-5	NA	13	NA
CASSYRGGAYEQYF	TGTGCCAGCAGTTACCGGGGGGGGGCCTACGAGCAGTACTTC	TRBV6-5	TRBJ2-7	NA	14	TRBD2
CSVGVGQGAYEQYF	TGCAGCGTTGGGGTCGGCCAGGGGGCTTACGAGCAGTACTTC	TRBV29-1	TRBJ2-7	NA	14	TRBD1
CASSPGGAPGANVLTF	TGTGCCAGTAGTCCAGGGGGCGCGCCCGGGGCCAACGTCCTGACTTTC	TRBV19	TRBJ2-6	once	16	TRBD1
CASSLGDRDYSTQYF	TGTGCCAGCAGCTTAGGGGACAGGGACTATAGTACGCAGTATTTT	TRBV7-2	TRBJ2-3	NA	15	TRBD1
CASSQGPYYGYTF	TGTGCCAGCAGCCAGGGTCCGTACTATGGCTACACCTTC	TRBV6-5	TRBJ1-2	few	13	NA